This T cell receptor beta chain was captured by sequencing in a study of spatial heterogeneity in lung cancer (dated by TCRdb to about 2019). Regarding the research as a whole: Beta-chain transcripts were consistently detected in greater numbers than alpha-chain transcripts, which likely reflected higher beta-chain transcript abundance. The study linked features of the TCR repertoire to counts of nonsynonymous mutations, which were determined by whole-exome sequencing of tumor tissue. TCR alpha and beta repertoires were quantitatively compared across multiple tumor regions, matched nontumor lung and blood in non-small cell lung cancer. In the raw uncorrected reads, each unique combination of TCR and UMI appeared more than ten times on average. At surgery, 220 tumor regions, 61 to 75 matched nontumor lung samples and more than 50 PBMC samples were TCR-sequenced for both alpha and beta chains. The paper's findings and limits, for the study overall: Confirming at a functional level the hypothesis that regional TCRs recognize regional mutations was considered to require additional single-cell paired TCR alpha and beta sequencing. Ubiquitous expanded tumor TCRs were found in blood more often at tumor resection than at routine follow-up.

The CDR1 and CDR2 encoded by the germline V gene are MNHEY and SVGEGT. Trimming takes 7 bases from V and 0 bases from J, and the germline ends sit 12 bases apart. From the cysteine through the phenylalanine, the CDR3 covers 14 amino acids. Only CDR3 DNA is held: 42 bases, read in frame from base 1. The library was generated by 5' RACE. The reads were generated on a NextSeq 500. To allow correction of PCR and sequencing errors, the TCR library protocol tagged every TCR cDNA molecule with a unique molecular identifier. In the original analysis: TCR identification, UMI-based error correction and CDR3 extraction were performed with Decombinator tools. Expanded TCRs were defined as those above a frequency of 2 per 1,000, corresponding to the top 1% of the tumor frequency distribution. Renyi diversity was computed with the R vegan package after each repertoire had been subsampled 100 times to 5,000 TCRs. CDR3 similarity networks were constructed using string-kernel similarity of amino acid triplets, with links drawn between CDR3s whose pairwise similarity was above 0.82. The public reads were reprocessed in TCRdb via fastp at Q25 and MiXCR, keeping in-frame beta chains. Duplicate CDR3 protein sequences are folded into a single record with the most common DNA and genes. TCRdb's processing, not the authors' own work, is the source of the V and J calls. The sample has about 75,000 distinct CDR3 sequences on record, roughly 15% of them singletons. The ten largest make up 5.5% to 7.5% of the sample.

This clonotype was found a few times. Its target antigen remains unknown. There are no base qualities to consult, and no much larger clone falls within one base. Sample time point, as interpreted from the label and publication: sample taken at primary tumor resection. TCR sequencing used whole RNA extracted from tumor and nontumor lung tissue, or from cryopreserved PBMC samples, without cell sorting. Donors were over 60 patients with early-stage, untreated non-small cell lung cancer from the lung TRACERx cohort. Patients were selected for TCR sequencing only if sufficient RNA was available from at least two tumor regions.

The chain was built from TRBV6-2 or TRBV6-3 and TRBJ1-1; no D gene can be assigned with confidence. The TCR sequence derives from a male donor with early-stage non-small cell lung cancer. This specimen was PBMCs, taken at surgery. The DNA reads TGTGCCAGCACTTGGGGAGTCTTGAACACTGAAGCTTTCTTT. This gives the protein CASTWGVLNTEAFF.